Listed below are T cell receptor beta chains from one sample, sequenced in a study of blood T cell repertoires in COVID-19. Here immunoSEQ multiplex PCR was the method, and the copy in TCRdb shows in-frame clones only, minus some. The top ten hold approximately 9% of the sample, which has around 190,000 clones, about nine tenths seen once. Sequenced material: PBMCs or T cells enriched from blood (not recorded which). These receptors all stem from a woman aged 18-29 years who had recovered from COVID-19. CDR3s include the opening cysteine and the closing phenylalanine or tryptophan. The D gene is left open where the match is weak. Part of the rows lack a size; the others show once, few, many or a class for expanded clones.

j_call d_call v_call clone_size cdr3_nt cdr3_aa
TRBJ1-5 TRBD1 TRBV2 few TGTGCCAGCAGCGTCGGGACAGGGACTCAGCCCCAGCATTTT CASSVGTGTQPQHF
TRBJ1-2 - TRBV6-5 - TGTGCCAGCAGCATTAACAGGGACGGAGGCTACACCTTC CASSINRDGGYTF
TRBJ2-7 TRBD2 TRBV19 - TGTGCCAGTATGGGACTAGCGGGAGGTAGCTCCTACGAGCAGTACTTC CASMGLAGGSSYEQYF
TRBJ2-2 TRBD1 TRBV5-4 - TGTGCCAGCAGCCCGGGTTTCGGGGACAGGGTGACCGGGGAGCTGTTTTTT CASSPGFGDRVTGELFF
TRBJ2-4 TRBD2 TRBV7-2 - TGTGCCAGCAGCCAGGCGGGGGGCCTTAAAAACATTCAGTACTTC CASSQAGGLKNIQYF
TRBJ2-1 TRBD2 TRBV10-2 - TGCGCCAGCAGTCCAATATCCGGGACTAGCGGGAGGAGTGAGCAGTTCTTC CASSPISGTSGRSEQFF
TRBJ1-2 - TRBV7-9 - TGTGCCAGCAGCTTAGGTCGGCAGGGTAACTATGGCTACACCTTC CASSLGRQGNYGYTF
TRBJ1-2 TRBD1 TRBV30 - TGTGCCTGGAGTGCCACAGGGGGCGATGGCTACACCTTC CAWSATGGDGYTF
TRBJ2-7 - TRBV2 - TGTGCCAGCGGAGAGACAGGAACCTACGAGCAGTACTTC CASGETGTYEQYF
TRBJ2-7 TRBD1 TRBV28 - TGTGCCAGCAGTCCCCGAACAGGGGGCGTTAACTTCTACGAGCAGTACTTC CASSPRTGGVNFYEQYF
TRBJ2-7 TRBD1 TRBV28 - TGTGCCAGCAGGGCAAGACAGGGGGTCTACGAGCAGTACTTC CASRARQGVYEQYF
TRBJ2-3 TRBD2 TRBV5-1 - TGCGCCAGCAGCCCGCCGACTAGCGGTCCCACAGATACGCAGTATTTT CASSPPTSGPTDTQYF
TRBJ2-7 TRBD2 TRBV6-5 - TGTGCCAGCAGTTCTAGCGGGCTTGGGACTTACGAGCAGTACTTC CASSSSGLGTYEQYF
TRBJ1-6 TRBD1 TRBV7-9 - TGTGCCAGCAGCTATGACAGGGGGCTTGGGGTTCTCGGTTCACCCCTCCACTTT CASSYDRGLGVLGSPLHF
TRBJ2-1 - TRBV6-6 - TGTGCCAGCAGTTACTCCGACAACTACAATGAGCAGTTCTTC CASSYSDNYNEQFF
TRBJ2-2 - TRBV2 - TGTGCCAGCAGTGAAGTTAGGAACACCGGGGAGCTGTTTTTT CASSEVRNTGELFF
TRBJ2-2 TRBD1 TRBV27 - TGTGCCAGCAGCAAGGGTAGGACAGGGGTTTCCGGGGAGCTGTTTTTT CASSKGRTGVSGELFF
TRBJ1-2 - TRBV28 once TGTGCCAGCAGTCCCCCGACGGGTGGGAGTGTCTATGGCTACACCTTC CASSPPTGGSVYGYTF
TRBJ1-6 - TRBV6-1 once TGTGCCACCTGTCCAGGGCGCTCACCCCTCCACTTT CATCPGRSPLHF
TRBJ2-5 - TRBV7-8 - TGTGCCAGCAGCCCCACGGGAGCGGTCTTCCAAGAGACCCAGTACTTC CASSPTGAVFQETQYF
TRBJ1-2 - TRBV5-1 - TGCGCCAGCAGCTTGGACCCTAGCTCGGACTATGGCTACACCTTC CASSLDPSSDYGYTF
TRBJ2-1 - TRBV27 few TGTGCCAGCAGTGTTAGCAATGAGCAGTTCTTC CASSVSNEQFF
TRBJ2-5 - TRBV28 once TGTGCCAGCAGGCCCCTTTTGAGACAGAGAATCCAAGAGACCCAGTACTTC CASRPLLRQRIQETQYF
TRBJ1-1 - TRBV30 - TGTGCCTGGACCCTGGGGCTGATCGAAGCTTTCTTT CAWTLGLIEAFF
TRBJ2-7 TRBD1 TRBV2 - TGTGCCAGCGGGACAGAATACGAGCGGTACTTC CASGTEYERYF
TRBJ2-1 TRBD2 TRBV27 - TGTGCCAGCAGCCCCTGGGGTAGCGGGACGTCCTACAATGAGCAGTTCTTC CASSPWGSGTSYNEQFF
TRBJ1-4 - TRBV4-3 - TGCGCCAGCAGCCATCCGGCGGGCGCGGTTGAAAAACTGTTTTTT CASSHPAGAVEKLFF
TRBJ2-3 TRBD1 TRBV6-1 - TGTGCCAGCAGTGAAGGGGACAGAAACACAGATACGCAGTATTTT CASSEGDRNTDTQYF
TRBJ2-1 TRBD1 TRBV11-2 once TGTGCCAGCAGCCGAATTGGACAGGGGGCATACAATGAGCAGTTCTTC CASSRIGQGAYNEQFF
TRBJ2-1 TRBD2 TRBV7-8 - TGTGCCAGCAGCGAGGGACTAGCGGCCAATGAGCAGTTCTTC CASSEGLAANEQFF
TRBJ2-5 TRBD2 TRBV7-9 - TGTGCCAGCAGCGGCGGTGTTGGGGACTACCTGGAAGAGACCCAGTACTTC CASSGGVGDYLEETQYF
TRBJ2-7 - TRBV19 - TGTGCCAGTAGTCCCCAGGTAGCCTACGAGCAGTACTTC CASSPQVAYEQYF
TRBJ1-3 - TRBV19 - TGTGCCAGTAGTATCAGGGCTTCTGGAAACACCATATATTTT CASSIRASGNTIYF
TRBJ2-2 - TRBV2 - TGTGCCAGCACCCAGGGGTTCGGCGGGGAGCTGTTTTTT CASTQGFGGELFF
TRBJ2-2 - TRBV9 - TGTGCCAGCAGCCCTCGGATCGCCGGGGCCGGGGAGCTGTTTTTT CASSPRIAGAGELFF
TRBJ2-2 TRBD2 TRBV6-2/TRBV6-3 few TGTGCCAGCAGTACCCGGACTAGCAGAACTTACACCGGGGAGCTGTTTTTT CASSTRTSRTYTGELFF
TRBJ1-2 TRBD1 TRBV7-9 - TGTGCCAGCAGCTTCGCCGGGACAGGGGGCGACTATGGCTACACCTTC CASSFAGTGGDYGYTF
TRBJ1-4 - TRBV15 - TGTGCCACCAGCAGAGATGCAGGGGCGAATGAAAAACTGTTTTTT CATSRDAGANEKLFF
TRBJ1-2 - TRBV7-9 - TGTGCCAGCAGCTTAAATGAGGCTGGCTACACCTTC CASSLNEAGYTF
TRBJ2-2 TRBD1 TRBV25-1 - TGTGCCAGCAGTGAATACCCCGGACAGGGGTCGAACACCGGGGAGCTGTTTTTT CASSEYPGQGSNTGELFF
TRBJ2-5 TRBD1 TRBV18 few TGTGCCAGCTCAGCGACCGGGACAGGGGGAGGAGAGACCCAGTACTTC CASSATGTGGGETQYF
TRBJ1-6 - TRBV7-8 few TGTGCCAGCAGCTTAGACGGCTATAATTCACCCCTCCACTTT CASSLDGYNSPLHF
TRBJ1-1 - TRBV18 - TGTGCCAGCTCACCAAGAGCCCGGGGATCCACTGAAGCTTTCTTT CASSPRARGSTEAFF
TRBJ2-5 TRBD2 TRBV5-1 - TGCGCCAGCAGCCTACTAGCGGGAGGAGGGGAGACCCAGTACTTC CASSLLAGGGETQYF
TRBJ1-2 - TRBV6-2/TRBV6-3 - TGTGCCAGCAGTCCGGAGGGCTACTATGGCTACACCTTC CASSPEGYYGYTF
TRBJ1-1 - TRBV5-5 - TGTGCCAGCCACAGCTTGGCGGGGGATGTCACTGAAGCTTTCTTT CASHSLAGDVTEAFF
TRBJ2-1 - TRBV13 - TGTGCCAGCAGCTTAGAATACCAGGGATTCTCCTACAATGAGCAGTTCTTC CASSLEYQGFSYNEQFF
TRBJ2-3 - TRBV6-1 - TGTGCCAGCAGTGAACAGGATCCTAGCACAGATACGCAGTATTTT CASSEQDPSTDTQYF
TRBJ1-5 - TRBV5-6 - TGTGCCAGCAGCCAATTTAGGGGTCAGCCCCAGCATTTT CASSQFRGQPQHF
TRBJ1-1 - TRBV15 - TGTGCCACCAGCACTAGGGGGGGTACGGCTTTCTTT CATSTRGGTAFF
TRBJ1-5 - TRBV15 - TGTGCCACCAGCAGAGATTGGGGGGGCTACCCTCAGCCCCAGCATTTT CATSRDWGGYPQPQHF
TRBJ2-7 TRBD1 TRBV19 - TGTGCCACAAGACGACAGGGGGCAGGCTACGAGCAGTACTTC CATRRQGAGYEQYF
TRBJ2-7 TRBD2 TRBV7-2 - TGTGCCAGCAGCTTCGCGGGGGGCTACGAGCAGTACTTC CASSFAGGYEQYF